This TCR beta chain was captured in a study of CD8 T cells in Susac syndrome. Notes on the study in general: Only a relatively small number of individuals were included in the TCR sequencing and HLA analysis.

There are 15 residues in the CDR3. V lost 1 base, J lost 2 bases, and 11 bases lay in between. CDR1 is SGHDN and CDR2 is FVKESK in the germline V gene. On this clonotype: The target antigen is unknown.

Reverse transcription of about 0.45 to 1 ug RNA used random hexamers. Amplification of TCR beta CDR3 across 54 Vbeta and 13 Jbeta was performed with immunoSEQ multiplex PCR. TCRdb called the immunoSEQ multiplex PCR reads again in MiXCR, with one record for every CDR3 protein. The sample consists of just over 150,000 distinct CDR3 sequences, 95% to 96% of them appearing once. CD8+ and CD4+ blood T cells underwent TCR beta sequencing. Negative isolation yielded CD8+ and CD4+ T cells; FACS enriched TEMRA cells. Source material: CD8+ T cells from PBMCs. This rearrangement joins TRBV14 to TRBJ1-2; D remains unclear. This TCR derives from a human donor with multiple sclerosis. CDR3 nucleotides: TGTGCCAGCAGCCAAGGGAGGCCAGCAAACTATGGCTACACCTTC. Its translation is CASSQGRPANYGYTF.